This is a list of T cell receptor beta chains from one sample in a study of human T cells and chemical hapten exposure. Using its own MiXCR run on the RACE reads, TCRdb lists one record per CDR3 protein. The data hold more than 100,000 distinct CDR3 sequences, with around 13% observed a single time. The sequencing here drew on whole blood, taken in connection with sensitization to the hapten diphenylcyclopropenone (DPC). The origin of the receptors is a man aged 18 to 29 with alopecia areata. Some clones in this sample may be carry-over from other donors' samples. Each CDR3 is given with its conserved first and last residue. The order of the fields is V gene, clone size, J gene, D gene, CDR3 protein, CDR3 DNA. The D gene is left open where the match is weak. Size tells how often a clone was seen (once, few, many) or the class of an expanded clone, and some rows leave it out.

TRBV18	few	TRBJ1-6	NA	CASSPGDANSPLHF	TGTGCCAGCTCACCGGGGGACGCCAATTCACCCCTCCACTTT
TRBV20-1	few	TRBJ2-3	NA	CSARSGPVTDTQYF	TGCAGTGCTAGATCAGGCCCGGTCACAGATACGCAGTATTTT
TRBV11-1	once	TRBJ2-1	NA	CASSQGITYNEQFF	TGTGCCAGCAGCCAGGGGATTACCTACAATGAGCAGTTCTTC
TRBV24-1	few	TRBJ2-3	NA	CATKSLGATQYF	TGTGCCACCAAGTCCCTCGGTGCAACGCAGTATTTT
TRBV12-3/TRBV12-4	few	TRBJ2-7	NA	CASSLGTPYEQYF	TGTGCCAGCAGTTTGGGGACACCTTACGAGCAGTACTTC
TRBV4-2	few	TRBJ2-7	TRBD1	CASSPRDRESGYEQYF	TGTGCCAGCAGCCCCCGGGACAGGGAATCGGGCTACGAGCAGTACTTC
TRBV20-1	NA	TRBJ2-1	NA	CSARDPYNEQFF	TGCAGTGCTAGGGATCCCTACAATGAGCAGTTCTTC
TRBV7-9	few	TRBJ2-3	TRBD2	CASRGLAGRDTQYF	TGTGCCAGCAGGGGACTAGCGGGGAGAGACACGCAGTATTTT
TRBV24-1	few	TRBJ2-6	NA	CATSDHSGDVLTF	TGTGCCACCAGTGACCACTCAGGGGACGTCCTGACTTTC
TRBV28	NA	TRBJ1-5	NA	CASSLVRRNQPQHF	TGTGCCAGCAGTTTAGTTCGGAGGAATCAGCCCCAGCATTTT
TRBV11-2	few	TRBJ2-7	TRBD1	CASSFGDRGRRGEQYF	TGTGCCAGCAGCTTTGGGGACAGGGGGCGCAGGGGAGAGCAGTACTTC
TRBV11-2	many	TRBJ2-5	NA	CASSLTGPQETQYF	TGTGCCAGCAGCTTAACAGGGCCCCAAGAGACCCAGTACTTC
TRBV14	many	TRBJ2-5	NA	CASSQPGSQETQYF	TGTGCCAGCAGCCAACCAGGGTCACAAGAGACCCAGTACTTC
TRBV11-2	many	TRBJ2-5	NA	CASSSSRYQETQYF	TGTGCCAGCAGCTCATCTAGGTACCAAGAGACCCAGTACTTC
TRBV18	many	TRBJ2-7	NA	CASSPEYEQYF	TGTGCCAGCTCACCCGAATACGAGCAGTACTTC
TRBV6-2/TRBV6-3	NA	TRBJ2-1	NA	CASSWDSSYNEQFF	TGTGCCAGCAGTTGGGATAGCTCCTACAATGAGCAGTTCTTC
TRBV6-2/TRBV6-3	few	TRBJ1-1	NA	CASSYPITGAEAFF	TGTGCCAGCAGTTACCCGATAACCGGAGCTGAAGCTTTCTTT
TRBV12-5	NA	TRBJ2-2	TRBD1	CASGYDRVDDTGELFF	TGTGCTAGTGGTTACGACAGGGTGGATGACACCGGGGAGCTGTTTTTT
TRBV19	NA	TRBJ2-6	NA	CASSIRRPRRGANVLTF	TGTGCCAGTAGTATTCGCCGCCCCAGGAGGGGGGCCAACGTCCTGACTTTC
TRBV7-6	few	TRBJ2-3	NA	CASSRDFTDTQYF	TGTGCCAGCAGCCGGGACTTCACAGATACGCAGTATTTT
TRBV18	NA	TRBJ2-7	TRBD1	CASSPRDRAGEQYF	TGTGCCAGCTCACCCAGGGACAGGGCGGGCGAGCAGTACTTC
TRBV11-2	many	TRBJ2-5	NA	CASSGPEQDSQETQYF	TGTGCCAGCTCCGGACCCGAACAGGACAGCCAAGAGACCCAGTACTTC
TRBV7-9	NA	TRBJ1-5	TRBD1	CASSLPSTGGGQPQHF	TGTGCCAGCAGCTTACCTTCAACAGGGGGCGGTCAGCCCCAGCATTTT
TRBV5-4	NA	TRBJ1-1	TRBD1	CASSPITQGTEAFF	TGTGCCAGCAGCCCAATAACACAGGGGACTGAAGCTTTCTTT
TRBV10-1	few	TRBJ1-4	TRBD1	CASSLDRGKLFF	TGCGCCAGCAGTTTGGACAGGGGAAAACTGTTTTTT